These 5 T cell receptor beta chains originate from one sample sequenced in a study of T cell responses to AZD1222 COVID-19 vaccine. Generated by immunoSEQ multiplex PCR, the TCRdb table keeps only in-frame clones and is missing some. Among around 140,000 clones listed, approximately 94% were seen once. Sequencing was performed on peripheral blood, taken on day 0 of AZD1222 vaccination. These TCRs come from an adult in good health.

The chain's CDR3 is CASRPGTGYGYGYTF. DNA for the CDR3: TGTGCCAGCAGACCCGGGACAGGGTACGGCTATGGCTACACCTTC. The rearrangement links TRBV6-5 to TRBJ1-2, with 9 bases identical to TRBD1. Germline trimming cut 6 bases from V and 4 bases from J; bases unmatched to any gene: 9. CDR3 length equals 15 residues. Looked up from germline, CDR1 is MNHEY and CDR2 is SVGAGI.

V and J are TRBV6-2 or TRBV6-3 and TRBJ2-2, with D perhaps TRBD2 (6 bases). V dropped 2 bases and J dropped 5 bases, with 12 bases sitting between them. Germline V gives CDR1 MNHEY, CDR2 SVGEGT. This CDR3 contains 15 residues. Written as DNA, the CDR3 is TGTGCCAGCAGTTACAGGACTATCTTGACCGGGGAGCTGTTTTTT. It codes for CASSYRTILTGELFF.

The gene calls are TRBV9 and TRBJ2-1, with TRBD1 as a possible D gene (5 bases). Germline lookup yields CDR1 SGDLS and CDR2 YYNGEE. This CDR3 is built from 13 residues. The V end lost 3 bases, the J end lost 4 bases, and 8 bases lay between the germline ends. The CDR3 protein is CASSATGYNEQFF. The CDR3 DNA reads as TGTGCCAGCAGCGCAACAGGATACAATGAGCAGTTCTTC.

V gene TRBV15 combines with J gene TRBJ2-1, with D possibly TRBD2 on 5 matching bases. Trimming removed 3 bases at V and 1 base at J, with 19 bases between. CDR3 length equals 18 residues. From germline, CDR1 is LNHNV and CDR2 YYDKDF (reference sequence). The CDR3 region is CATSREAPTAFSYNEQFF. CDR3 coding DNA: TGTGCCACCAGCAGGGAGGCTCCCACCGCTTTTTCCTACAATGAGCAGTTCTTC.

This sequence joins TRBV28 and TRBJ1-5; 9 bases match TRBD1. CDR3 length equals 15 residues. The V and J ends lost 7 bases and 7 bases, in that order; junction bases with no gene match: 11. Germline CDR1 and CDR2: MDHEN and SYDVKM. The chain's CDR3 is CASTVRGQGEQPQHF. In DNA, the CDR3 is TGTGCCAGCACCGTAAGGGGACAGGGAGAACAGCCCCAGCATTTT.